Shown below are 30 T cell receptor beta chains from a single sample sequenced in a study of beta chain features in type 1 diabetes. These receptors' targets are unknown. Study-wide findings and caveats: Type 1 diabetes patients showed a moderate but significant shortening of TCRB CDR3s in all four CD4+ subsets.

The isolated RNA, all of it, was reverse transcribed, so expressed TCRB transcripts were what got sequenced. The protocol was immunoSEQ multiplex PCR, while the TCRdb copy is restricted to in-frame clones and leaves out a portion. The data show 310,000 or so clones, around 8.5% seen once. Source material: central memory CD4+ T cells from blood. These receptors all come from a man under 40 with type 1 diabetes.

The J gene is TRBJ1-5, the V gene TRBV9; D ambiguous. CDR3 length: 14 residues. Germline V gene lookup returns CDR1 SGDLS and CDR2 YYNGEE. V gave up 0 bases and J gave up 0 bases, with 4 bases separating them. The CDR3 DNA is TGTGCCAGCAGCGTAGAGGATAGCAATCAGCCCCAGCATTTT. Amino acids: CASSVEDSNQPQHF.

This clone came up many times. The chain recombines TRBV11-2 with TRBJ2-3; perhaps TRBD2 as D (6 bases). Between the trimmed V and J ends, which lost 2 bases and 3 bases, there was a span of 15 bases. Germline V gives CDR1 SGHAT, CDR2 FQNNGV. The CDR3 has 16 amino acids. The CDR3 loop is CASSLIRGGETDTQYF. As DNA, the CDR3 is TGTGCCAGCAGCTTAATTCGAGGCGGGGAGACAGATACGCAGTATTTT. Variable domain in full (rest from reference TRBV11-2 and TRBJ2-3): EAGVAQSPRYKIIEKRQSVAFWCNPISGHATLYWYQQILGQGPKLLIQFQNNGVVDDSQLPKDRFSAERLKGVDSTLKIQPAKLEDSAVYLCASSLIRGGETDTQYFGPGTRLTVL.

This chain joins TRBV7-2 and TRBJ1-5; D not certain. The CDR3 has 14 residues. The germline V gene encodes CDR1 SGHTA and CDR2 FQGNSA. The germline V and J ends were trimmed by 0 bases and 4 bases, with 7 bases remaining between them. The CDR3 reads CASSLAMLNQPQHF. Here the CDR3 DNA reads TGTGCCAGCAGCTTAGCGATGCTTAATCAGCCCCAGCATTTT.

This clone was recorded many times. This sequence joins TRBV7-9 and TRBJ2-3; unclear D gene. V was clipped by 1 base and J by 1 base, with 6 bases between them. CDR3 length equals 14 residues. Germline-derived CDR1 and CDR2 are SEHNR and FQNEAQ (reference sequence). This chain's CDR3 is CASSLGSGTDTQYF. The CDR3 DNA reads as TGTGCCAGCAGCTTAGGTTCGGGCACAGATACGCAGTATTTT.

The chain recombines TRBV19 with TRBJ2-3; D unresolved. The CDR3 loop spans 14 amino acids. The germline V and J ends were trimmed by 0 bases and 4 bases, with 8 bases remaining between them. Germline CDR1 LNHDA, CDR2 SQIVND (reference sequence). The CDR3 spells CASSIDRVPDTQYF. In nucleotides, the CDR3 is TGTGCCAGTAGTATAGACCGAGTCCCAGATACGCAGTATTTT.

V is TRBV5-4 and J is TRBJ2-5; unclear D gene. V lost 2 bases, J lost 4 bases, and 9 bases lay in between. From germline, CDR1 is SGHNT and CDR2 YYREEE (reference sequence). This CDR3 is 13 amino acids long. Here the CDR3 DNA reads TGTGCCAGCAGCTTCATGCGGCGAGAGACCCAGTACTTC. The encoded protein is CASSFMRRETQYF.

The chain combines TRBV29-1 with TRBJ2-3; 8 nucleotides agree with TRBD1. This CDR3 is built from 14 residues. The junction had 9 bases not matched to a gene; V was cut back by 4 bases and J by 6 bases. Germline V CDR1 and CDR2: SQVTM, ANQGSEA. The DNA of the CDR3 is TGCAGCGTTGTGTGGACAGGGACTTTGGATACGCAGTATTTT. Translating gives CSVVWTGTLDTQYF.

CDR3 amino acids: CASSAPRYNSPLHF. CDR3 coding DNA: TGTGCCAGCAGCGCCCCCCGGTACAATTCACCCCTCCACTTT. The chain employs TRBV7-9 and TRBJ1-6; no clear D. CDR1 is SEHNR, CDR2 FQNEAQ, per germline (reference sequence). V gave up 5 bases and J gave up 7 bases, with 12 bases separating them. The CDR3 length is 14 residues.

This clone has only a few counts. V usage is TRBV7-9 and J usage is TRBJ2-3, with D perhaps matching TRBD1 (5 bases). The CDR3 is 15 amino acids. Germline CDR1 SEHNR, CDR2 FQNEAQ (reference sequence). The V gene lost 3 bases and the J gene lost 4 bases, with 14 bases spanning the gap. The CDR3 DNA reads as TGTGCCAGCAGCTTTACCCAACAGGTGGCAGATACGCAGTATTTT. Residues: CASSFTQQVADTQYF.

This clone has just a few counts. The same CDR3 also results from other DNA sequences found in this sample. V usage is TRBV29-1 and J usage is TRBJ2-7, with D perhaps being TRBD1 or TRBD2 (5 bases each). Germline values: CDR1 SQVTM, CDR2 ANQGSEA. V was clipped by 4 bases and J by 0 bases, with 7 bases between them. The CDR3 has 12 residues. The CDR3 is CSVAGGSYEQYF. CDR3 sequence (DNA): TGCAGCGTTGCTGGGGGCTCCTACGAGCAGTACTTC.

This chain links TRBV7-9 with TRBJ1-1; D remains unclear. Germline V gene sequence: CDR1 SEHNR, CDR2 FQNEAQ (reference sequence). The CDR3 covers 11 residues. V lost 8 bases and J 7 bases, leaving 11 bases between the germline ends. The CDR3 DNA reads TGTGCCAGCGCCGGGGAGATTGAAGCTTTCTTT. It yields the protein CASAGEIEAFF. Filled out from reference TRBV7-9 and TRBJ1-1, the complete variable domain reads DTGVSQNPRHKITKRGQNVTFRCDPISEHNRLYWYRQTLGQGPEFLTYFQNEAQLEKSRLLSDRFSAERPKGSFSTLEIQRTEQGDSAMYLCASAGEIEAFFGQGTRLTVV.

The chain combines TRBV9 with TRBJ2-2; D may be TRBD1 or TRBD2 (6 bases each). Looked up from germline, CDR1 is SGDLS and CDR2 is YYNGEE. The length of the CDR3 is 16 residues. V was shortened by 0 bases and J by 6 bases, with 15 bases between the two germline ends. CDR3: CASSVDYPGAAGELFF. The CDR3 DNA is TGTGCCAGCAGCGTAGACTATCCGGGGGCTGCCGGGGAGCTGTTTTTT.

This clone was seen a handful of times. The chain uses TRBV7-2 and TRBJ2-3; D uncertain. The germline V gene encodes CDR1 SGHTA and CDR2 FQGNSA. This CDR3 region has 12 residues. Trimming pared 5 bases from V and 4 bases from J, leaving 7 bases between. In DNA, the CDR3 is TGTGCCAGCAGCCCAACCCCAGATACGCAGTATTTT. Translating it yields CASSPTPDTQYF. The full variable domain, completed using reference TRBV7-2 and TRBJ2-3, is GAGVSQSPSNKVTEKGKDVELRCDPISGHTALYWYRQSLGQGLEFLIYFQGNSAPDKSGLPSDRFSAERTGGSVSTLTIQRTQQEDSAVYLCASSPTPDTQYFGPGTRLTVL.

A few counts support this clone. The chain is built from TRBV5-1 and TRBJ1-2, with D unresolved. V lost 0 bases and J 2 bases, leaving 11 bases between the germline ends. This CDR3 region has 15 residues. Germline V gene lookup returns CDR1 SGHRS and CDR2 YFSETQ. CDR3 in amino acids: CASSLGQAGNYGYTF. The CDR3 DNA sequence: TGCGCCAGCAGCTTGGGTCAGGCCGGCAACTATGGCTACACCTTC.

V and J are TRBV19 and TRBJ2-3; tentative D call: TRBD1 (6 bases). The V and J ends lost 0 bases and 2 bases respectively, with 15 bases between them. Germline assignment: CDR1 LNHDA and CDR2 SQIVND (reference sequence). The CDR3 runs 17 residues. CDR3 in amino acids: CASSIDPRDIFTDTQYF. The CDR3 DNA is TGTGCCAGTAGTATAGACCCCCGGGACATTTTCACAGATACGCAGTATTTT.

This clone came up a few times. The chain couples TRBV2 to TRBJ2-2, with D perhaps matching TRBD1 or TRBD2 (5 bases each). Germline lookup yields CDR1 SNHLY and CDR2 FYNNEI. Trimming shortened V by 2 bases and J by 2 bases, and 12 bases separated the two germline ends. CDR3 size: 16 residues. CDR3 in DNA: TGTGCCAGCAGTGAACTGGGGACGTTAAACACCGGGGAGCTGTTTTTT. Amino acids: CASSELGTLNTGELFF.

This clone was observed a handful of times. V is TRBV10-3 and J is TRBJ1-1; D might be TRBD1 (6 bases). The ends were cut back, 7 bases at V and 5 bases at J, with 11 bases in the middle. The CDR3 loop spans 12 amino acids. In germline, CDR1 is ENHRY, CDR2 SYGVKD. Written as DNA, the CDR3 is TGTGCCATCAAAGGGGGTACGACTGAAGCTTTCTTT. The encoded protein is CAIKGGTTEAFF.

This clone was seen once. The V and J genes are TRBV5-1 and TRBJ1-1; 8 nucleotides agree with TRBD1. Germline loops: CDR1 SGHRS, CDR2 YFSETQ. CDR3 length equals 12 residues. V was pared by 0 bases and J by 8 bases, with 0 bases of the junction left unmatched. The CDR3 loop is CASSLGDREAFF. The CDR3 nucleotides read TGCGCCAGCAGCTTGGGGGACAGGGAAGCTTTCTTT.

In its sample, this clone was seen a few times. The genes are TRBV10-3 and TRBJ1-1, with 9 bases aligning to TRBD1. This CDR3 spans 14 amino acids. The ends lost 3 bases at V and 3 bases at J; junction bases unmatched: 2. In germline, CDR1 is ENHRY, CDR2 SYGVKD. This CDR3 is CAISDRDRDTEAFF. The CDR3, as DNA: TGTGCCATCAGTGACCGGGACAGGGACACTGAAGCTTTCTTT.

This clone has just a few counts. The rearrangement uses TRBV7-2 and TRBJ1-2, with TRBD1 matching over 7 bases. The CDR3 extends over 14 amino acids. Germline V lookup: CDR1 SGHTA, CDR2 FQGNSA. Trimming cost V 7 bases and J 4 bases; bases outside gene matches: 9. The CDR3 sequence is CASIPGQPAYGYTF. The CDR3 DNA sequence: TGTGCCAGCATTCCGGGACAGCCAGCCTATGGCTACACCTTC.

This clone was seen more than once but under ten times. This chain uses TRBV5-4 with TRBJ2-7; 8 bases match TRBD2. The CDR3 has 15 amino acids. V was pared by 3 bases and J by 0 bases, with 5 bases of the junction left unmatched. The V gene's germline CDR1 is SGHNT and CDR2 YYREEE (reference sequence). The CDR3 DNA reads TGTGCCAGCAGCTCTAGGCGGGGGGACTCCTACGAGCAGTACTTC. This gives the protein CASSSRRGDSYEQYF.

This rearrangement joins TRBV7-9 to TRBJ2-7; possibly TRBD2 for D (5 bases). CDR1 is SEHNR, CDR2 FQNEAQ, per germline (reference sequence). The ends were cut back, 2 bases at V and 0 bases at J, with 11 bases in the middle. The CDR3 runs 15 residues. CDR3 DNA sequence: TGTGCCAGCAGCTTATCGCAGCGGAGCTCCTACGAGCAGTACTTC. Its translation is CASSLSQRSSYEQYF.

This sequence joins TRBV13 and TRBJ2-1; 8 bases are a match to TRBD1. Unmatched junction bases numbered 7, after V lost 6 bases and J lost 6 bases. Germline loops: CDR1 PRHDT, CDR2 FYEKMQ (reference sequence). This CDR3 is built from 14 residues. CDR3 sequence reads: CASRRTTGVNEQFF. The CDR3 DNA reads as TGTGCCAGCAGGCGAACGACAGGGGTCAATGAGCAGTTCTTC.

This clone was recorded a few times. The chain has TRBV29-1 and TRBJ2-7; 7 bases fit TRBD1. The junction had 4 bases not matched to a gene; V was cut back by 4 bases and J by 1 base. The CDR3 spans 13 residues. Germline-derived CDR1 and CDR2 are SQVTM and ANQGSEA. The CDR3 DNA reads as TGCAGCGTTGCGCGACAGGGTTCCTACGAGCAGTACTTC. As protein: CSVARQGSYEQYF.

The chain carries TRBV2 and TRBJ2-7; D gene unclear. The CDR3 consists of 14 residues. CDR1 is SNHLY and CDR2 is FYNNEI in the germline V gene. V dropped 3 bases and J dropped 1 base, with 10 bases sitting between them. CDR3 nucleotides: TGTGCCAGCAGTGATTTCAGCGTTTCCTACGAGCAGTACTTC. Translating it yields CASSDFSVSYEQYF.

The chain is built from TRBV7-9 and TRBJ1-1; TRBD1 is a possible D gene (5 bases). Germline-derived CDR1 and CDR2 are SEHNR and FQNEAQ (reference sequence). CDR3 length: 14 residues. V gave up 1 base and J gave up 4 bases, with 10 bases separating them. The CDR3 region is CASSLVGAATEAFF. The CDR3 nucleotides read TGTGCCAGCAGCTTAGTTGGGGCGGCCACTGAAGCTTTCTTT.

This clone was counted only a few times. The CDR3 bases are TGTGCCAGCAGGCCCCGGGATCCTGGGTACGAGCAGTACTTC. It encodes CASRPRDPGYEQYF. The gene calls are TRBV7-8 and TRBJ2-7; possible D gene TRBD2, 5 bases. Trimming left V 6 bases short and J 4 bases short, with 16 bases between. Germline V CDR1 and CDR2: SGHVS, FQNEAQ. The CDR3 sequence is 14 residues long.

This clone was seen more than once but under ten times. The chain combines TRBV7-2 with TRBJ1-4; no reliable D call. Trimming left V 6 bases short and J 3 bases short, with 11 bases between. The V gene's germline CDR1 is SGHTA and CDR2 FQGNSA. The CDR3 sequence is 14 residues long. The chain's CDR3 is CASREGGPNEKLFF. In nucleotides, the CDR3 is TGTGCCAGCAGGGAAGGAGGTCCTAATGAAAAACTGTTTTTT.

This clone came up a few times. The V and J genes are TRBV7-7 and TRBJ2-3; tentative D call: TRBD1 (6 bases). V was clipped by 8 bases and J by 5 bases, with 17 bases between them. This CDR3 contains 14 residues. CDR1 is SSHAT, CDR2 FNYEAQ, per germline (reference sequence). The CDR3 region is CASARDNRGDTQYF. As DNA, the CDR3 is TGTGCCAGCGCCCGGGACAATCGGGGAGATACGCAGTATTTT.

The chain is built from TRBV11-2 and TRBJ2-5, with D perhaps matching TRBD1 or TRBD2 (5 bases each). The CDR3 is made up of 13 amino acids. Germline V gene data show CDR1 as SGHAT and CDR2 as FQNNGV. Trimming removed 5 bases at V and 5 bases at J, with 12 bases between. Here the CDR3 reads CASSPGPGETQYF. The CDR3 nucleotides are TGTGCCAGCAGCCCGGGACCTGGGGAGACCCAGTACTTC.